This paragraph covers one TCR beta chain sequence. What it binds is unknown. This record comes from a study of T cells in narcolepsy. About the study: Patients with NT1 or NT2 and healthy control donors were enrolled. Study-wide findings and caveats: Some memory CD4+ repertoires had no autoreactive clone sequences. Autoreactive HCRT-specific and TRIB2-specific clonotypes were marked in same-patient CSF-versus-blood CD4+ comparisons. Reportedly, autoreactive clonotypes were serially detected in patients' blood but not controls'.

CDR1 is MDHEN, CDR2 SYDVKM, per germline. V was trimmed by 3 bases and J by 9 bases, leaving 8 bases between them. The CDR3 covers 11 residues. Clones were sequenced by immunoSEQ multiplex PCR, and TCRdb holds only the in-frame ones, with some missing. The repertoire has 35,000 or so clones, over 75% of them found once; the top ten carry under 2%. This TCR was sampled from a human donor with narcolepsy. Sequencing was performed on CD45RA- memory CD4+ T cells from PBMCs. The rearrangement joins TRBV28 to TRBJ1-1; D is unclear. CDR3 in amino acids: CASSLRAQAFF. CDR3 bases: TGTGCCAGCAGTTTGAGGGCCCAAGCTTTCTTT.